These 6 T cell receptor beta chains share one sample of origin, sequenced in a study of blood T cell repertoires in COVID-19. Assay: immunoSEQ multiplex PCR; the TCRdb copy retains only in-frame clones and omits some. The table includes around 160,000 clones, roughly 76% detected once. The material sequenced was peripheral blood. These receptors all come from a human donor with acute or convalescent COVID-19. The donor label of this sample is uncertain.

This chain uses TRBV7-2 with TRBJ1-2, with 9 bases identical to TRBD1. The CDR3 loop spans 16 amino acids. Trimming removed 4 bases from V and 2 bases from J; junction bases left unmatched: 8. Germline CDR1 SGHTA, CDR2 FQGNSA. CDR3 bases: TGTGCCAGCAGCTCCCCCTGGACAGGGGAAAACTATGGCTACACCTTC. Encoded protein: CASSSPWTGENYGYTF.

The J gene is TRBJ1-2, the V gene TRBV10-3, with TRBD1 matching 7 bases. Germline V lookup: CDR1 ENHRY, CDR2 SYGVKD. J gave up 5 bases and V 0 bases, and 12 bases lay outside the gene matches. The CDR3 runs 17 residues. DNA for the CDR3: TGTGCCATCAGTGAGTCCAACAGGGGAAGTTCAGTATATGGCTACACCTTC. Amino acid sequence: CAISESNRGSSVYGYTF.

This clone was seen many times. CDR3 sequence (DNA): TGTGCCAGCAGTGAGAGCAGGCCAACCTCTGGAAACACCATATATTTT. Its protein is CASSESRPTSGNTIYF. The chain has TRBV6-1 and TRBJ1-3; the D is unclear. The CDR3 extends over 16 amino acids. CDR1 and CDR2 from the germline V gene are MNHNS and SASEGT. V lost 3 bases and J 0 bases, leaving 12 bases between the germline ends.

This clone was seen repeatedly, ten times or more. The chain couples TRBV19 to TRBJ2-1; 12 bases are a match to TRBD1. The CDR3 length is 14 residues. Trimming removed 5 bases from V and 8 bases from J; junction bases left unmatched: 4. Germline V gene sequence: CDR1 LNHDA, CDR2 SQIVND (reference sequence). CDR3 protein: CASSLGQGADEQFF. The CDR3 DNA follows: TGTGCCAGTAGTTTGGGACAGGGGGCCGATGAGCAGTTCTTC.

The rearrangement links TRBV2 to TRBJ1-6, with D possibly being TRBD1 (5 bases). Germline assignment: CDR1 SNHLY and CDR2 FYNNEI. Trimming left V 6 bases short and J 1 base short, with 10 bases between. The CDR3 runs to 15 residues. CDR3 nucleotide sequence: TGTGCCAGCAGGCCAGGGACTTCCTATAATTCACCCCTCCACTTT. It encodes CASRPGTSYNSPLHF.

The chain has TRBV7-3 and TRBJ2-3, with 7 bases that match TRBD1. CDR1 SGHTA and CDR2 FQGTGA come from the germline V gene. The CDR3 consists of 16 residues. J lost 6 bases, V lost 5 bases, and 14 bases had no gene match. Here the CDR3 reads CASSLYRQGRRDTQYF. DNA of the CDR3: TGTGCCAGCAGCCTGTACCGACAGGGCCGCAGGGATACGCAGTATTTT.